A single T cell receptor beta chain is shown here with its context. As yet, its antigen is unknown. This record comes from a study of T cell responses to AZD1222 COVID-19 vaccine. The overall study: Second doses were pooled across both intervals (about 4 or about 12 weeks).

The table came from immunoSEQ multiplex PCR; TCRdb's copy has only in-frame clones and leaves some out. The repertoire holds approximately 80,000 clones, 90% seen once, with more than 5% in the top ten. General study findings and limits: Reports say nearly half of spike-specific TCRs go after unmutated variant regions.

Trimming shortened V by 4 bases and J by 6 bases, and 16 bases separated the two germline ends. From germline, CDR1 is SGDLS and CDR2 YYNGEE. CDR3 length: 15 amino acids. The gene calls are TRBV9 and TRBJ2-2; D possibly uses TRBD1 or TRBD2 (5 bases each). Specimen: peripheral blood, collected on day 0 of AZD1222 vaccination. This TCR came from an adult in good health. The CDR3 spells CASSSYDMGAGELFF. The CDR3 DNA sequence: TGTGCCAGCAGCAGTTACGACATGGGGGCCGGGGAGCTGTTTTTT.